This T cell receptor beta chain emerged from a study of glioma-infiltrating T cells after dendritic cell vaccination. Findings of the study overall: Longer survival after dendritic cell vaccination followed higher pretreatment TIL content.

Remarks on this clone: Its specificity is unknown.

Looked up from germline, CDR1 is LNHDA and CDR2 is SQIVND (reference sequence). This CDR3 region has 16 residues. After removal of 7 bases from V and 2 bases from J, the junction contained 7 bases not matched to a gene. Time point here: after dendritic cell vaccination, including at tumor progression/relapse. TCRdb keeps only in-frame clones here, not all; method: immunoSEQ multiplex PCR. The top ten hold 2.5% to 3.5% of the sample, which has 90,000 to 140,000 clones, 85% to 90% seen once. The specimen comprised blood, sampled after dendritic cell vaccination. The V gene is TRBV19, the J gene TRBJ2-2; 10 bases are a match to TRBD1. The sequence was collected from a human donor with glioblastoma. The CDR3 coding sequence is TGTGCCAGTACCACCGGGACAGGGGTAAACACCGGGGAGCTGTTTTTT. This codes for CASTTGTGVNTGELFF.